This record looks at one TCR beta chain sequence and its context. The clone's antigen remains unknown. Within one base of it there is no much larger clone, and no base qualities were kept. This record comes from a study of blood T cell repertoires in COVID-19 (dated by TCRdb to 2019 to 2021). General notes on the study: Collaborator samples came from the United States, Italy and Spain and covered acute and convalescent phases of COVID-19. The repertoires were released in a freely available public database intended as a resource for research on the immune response to SARS-CoV-2. The samples were drawn from the first 160 participants of the ongoing ImmuneRACE study and from some 1,300 subjects provided by 6 global collaborators. Where HLA class I and class II types were available, the types were taken from metadata supplied by the sample provider, not from assay-based typing. A de-identified subject ID, COVID-19 status, age in years and sex were almost always included in the sample metadata. Deeply sampled blood TCRbeta repertoires from subjects exposed to, actively infected with, or recovered from COVID-19 were included in the dataset. The material from the prospective study consisted of cDNA or gDNA derived from T cells, B-cell-depleted T cells, or PBMCs.

The CDR3 numbers 13 residues from cysteine through phenylalanine. The kept DNA is CDR3 alone, 39 bases in frame from the first base. The trim is 7 bases for V and 4 bases for J, with a gap of 13 bases between the germline ends. Study-wide conclusions, independent of this receptor: The amount of clinical and demographic metadata varied by source and participant and was provided uncurated.

One collaborating source in Seattle enrolled patients while the patients were actively infected and followed the patients over time throughout the course of disease. The collaborating institutions used their own protocols to collect whole blood in K2EDTA tubes. For TCRbeta analysis, collaborators shipped samples as frozen whole blood, isolated PBMCs, or DNA extracted from either of those sample types. The immunoSEQ Assay, a bias-controlled multiplex PCR, was used to amplify TCRbeta CDR3 regions from genomic DNA. In the source study's methods: Within the assay, amplification of reference gene primers was used to estimate how many nucleated cells each sample contained. To quantify the absolute abundance of each unique TCRbeta CDR3 rearrangement, sequence reads were collapsed and filtered. For each sample, productive Simpson clonality was calculated as the square root of Simpson's diversity index over productive rearrangements. TCRdb obtained this table from immuneACCESS and retained in-frame rearrangements with V and J assigned. These tables miss some clones; where compared with another copy, unresolved V genes account for less than half of the shortfall, and the remainder is unexplained. That table gives V, J and clone size, and the DNA gave D and trimming. This sample has some 180,000 clones in its table, and about nine tenths of those were observed once. The ten largest account for almost 5% of the sample.

The V and J segments used are TRBV12-3 or TRBV12-4 and TRBJ1-1; the D region possibly corresponds to TRBD1 (5 bases align). The TCR was taken from a man younger than 35 with COVID-19, enrolled during active disease. The material sequenced was peripheral blood. The CDR3 reads CASTETVTTEAFF. The DNA is as follows: TGTGCCAGCACCGAGACAGTAACCACTGAAGCTTTCTTT.